The 13 T cell receptor beta chains reported below all come from one sample, sequenced in a study of T cell changes during pregnancy in multiple sclerosis. Only in-frame clones appear in the TCRdb table, and some are missing; sequencing was by immunoSEQ multiplex PCR. The profile shows under 90,000 clones, 94% of them singletons. This specimen was peripheral blood, taken in the second trimester of pregnancy. The origin of the receptors is a female donor in good health, enrolled as a control in a pregnancy study.

The V and J genes are TRBV11-2 and TRBJ1-4; D uncertain. Trimming left V 0 bases short and J 7 bases short, with 3 bases between. There are 12 residues in the CDR3. CDR1 and CDR2 from the germline V gene are SGHAT and FQNNGV. In DNA form, the CDR3 reads TGTGCCAGCAGCTTAGACGTTGAAAAACTGTTTTTT. It yields the protein CASSLDVEKLFF.

The V call is TRBV27, the J call TRBJ2-7; perhaps TRBD1 as D (6 bases). V was clipped by 4 bases and J by 0 bases, with 7 bases between them. Germline V gene lookup returns CDR1 MNHEY and CDR2 SMNVEV (reference sequence). CDR3 length equals 13 residues. The CDR3 nucleotides are TGTGCCAGCAGTTCGGACAGCTCCTACGAGCAGTACTTC. Translating it yields CASSSDSSYEQYF.

Only one count was recorded for this clone. The V call is TRBV11-2, the J call TRBJ2-7, with 7 bases that match TRBD1. Germline loops: CDR1 SGHAT, CDR2 FQNNGV. After removal of 3 bases from V and 3 bases from J, the junction contained 5 bases not matched to a gene. The CDR3 covers 14 residues. The CDR3 DNA is TGTGCCAGCAGCTTTGAGGGGGCGTACTACGAGCAGTACTTC. It encodes CASSFEGAYYEQYF.

This sequence joins TRBV5-6 and TRBJ1-6; no firm D call. The CDR3 loop spans 15 amino acids. V lost 2 bases, J lost 0 bases, and 6 bases lay in between. Germline CDR1 is SGHDT and CDR2 is YYEEEE. The CDR3, as DNA: TGTGCCAGCAGCTTTGGGAGCTCCTATAATTCACCCCTCCACTTT. It is translated as CASSFGSSYNSPLHF. Combining the CDR3 with reference TRBV5-6 and TRBJ1-6 gives the whole variable domain DAGVTQSPTHLIKTRGQQVTLRCSPKSGHDTVSWYQQALGQGPQFIFQYYEEEERQRGNFPDRFSGHQFPNYSSELNVNALLLGDSALYLCASSFGSSYNSPLHFGNGTRLTVT.

The V and J genes are TRBV5-1 and TRBJ2-1; the D gene is possibly TRBD2 (5 bases). The V end was cut by 0 bases, the J end by 9 bases, with 19 bases between. Germline CDR1 SGHRS, CDR2 YFSETQ. The CDR3 consists of 16 residues. CDR3 amino acids: CASSLAAGITLGEQFF. The CDR3, as DNA: TGCGCCAGCAGCTTGGCCGCCGGGATTACCTTGGGTGAGCAGTTCTTC.

This clone was picked up one time. V and J are TRBV28 and TRBJ2-1; D is unclear. Germline assignment: CDR1 MDHEN and CDR2 SYDVKM. The CDR3 length is 13 residues. The V end was cut by 4 bases, the J end by 0 bases, with 4 bases between. As DNA, the CDR3 is TGTGCCAGCAGTTCGAGCTCCTACAATGAGCAGTTCTTC. Translating it yields CASSSSSYNEQFF.

This clone has a single count. V and J are TRBV15 and TRBJ2-1; 8 nucleotides match TRBD1. The trim removed 3 bases at V and 3 bases at J, leaving 7 bases unmatched. The germline V gene has CDR1 LNHNV and CDR2 YYDKDF (reference sequence). The CDR3 totals 16 residues. In DNA form, the CDR3 reads TGTGCCACCAGCAGCGAGGACAGGGCGGACTACAATGAGCAGTTCTTC. Residues: CATSSEDRADYNEQFF.

This chain joins TRBV13 and TRBJ2-5; TRBD1 matches 12 bases. Germline V gene sequence: CDR1 PRHDT, CDR2 FYEKMQ (reference sequence). Trimming took 1 base from V and 5 from J; bases not matched to a gene: 5. The CDR3 contains 16 residues. In DNA, the CDR3 is TGTGCCAGCAGCTTAGCCGGGACAGGGGGCGTCGAGACCCAGTACTTC. Its translation: CASSLAGTGGVETQYF.

J is TRBJ1-3 and V is TRBV9; no clear D gene. The CDR3 is 15 amino acids. CDR1 is SGDLS, CDR2 YYNGEE, per germline. V was shortened by 4 bases and J by 2 bases, with 13 bases between the two germline ends. CDR3: CASSPGIQTGNTIYF. CDR3 nucleotides: TGTGCCAGCAGCCCGGGGATACAGACTGGAAACACCATATATTTT.

Here the CDR3 reads CASSLGGSGTSGFYEQFF. CDR3 DNA sequence: TGTGCCAGCAGTTTAGGAGGATCAGGGACTAGCGGGTTTTATGAGCAGTTCTTC. The genes are TRBV28 and TRBJ2-1; 12 bases align to TRBD2. This CDR3 comprises 18 residues. V lost 2 bases to trimming and J lost 8 bases; unmatched junction nucleotides: 13. Germline CDR1 MDHEN, CDR2 SYDVKM.

This clone was recorded once. The V and J genes are TRBV6-5 and TRBJ1-2; D is unresolved. The V gene lost 4 bases and the J gene lost 5 bases, with 8 bases spanning the gap. The CDR3 loop spans 12 amino acids. Germline CDR1 MNHEY, CDR2 SVGAGI. CDR3 sequence (DNA): TGTGCCAGCAGTTCCGGGTCTTATGGCTACACCTTC. Protein sequence: CASSSGSYGYTF.

This clone was counted a single time. In nucleotides, the CDR3 is TGTGCCAGCTTCACCCGACCGGGACTAGCGGGAGGTGAGCAGTTCTTC. This translates into CASFTRPGLAGGEQFF. The chain employs TRBV27 and TRBJ2-1; 15 bases are shared with TRBD2. The CDR3 has 16 amino acids. Germline CDR1 and CDR2: MNHEY and SMNVEV (reference sequence). Trimming at V came to 8 bases and at J to 9 bases, leaving 11 bases not matched to a gene.

The gene calls are TRBV6-5 and TRBJ1-1; TRBD1 matches at 8 bases. From germline, CDR1 is MNHEY and CDR2 SVGAGI. V was pared by 2 bases and J by 5 bases, with 7 bases of the junction left unmatched. This CDR3 is 15 amino acids long. CDR3 nucleotides: TGTGCCAGCAGTTACGGCAGGGGGCTGGGAACTGAAGCTTTCTTT. It yields the protein CASSYGRGLGTEAFF.